Each of the 5 T cell receptor beta chains below was sequenced from the same sample in a study of cytomegalovirus exposure and HLA in healthy donors (TCRdb year 2017). The method behind the library was the immunoSEQ multiplex PCR assay. For the multiplex PCR, a mixture combining 60 forward primers for TCR Vbeta segments and 13 reverse primers for TCR Jbeta segments was used. Not all clones reach the TCRdb copy of this immuneACCESS table, which keeps in-frame sequences only. Checked studies attribute under half of the gap to unresolved V genes and leave the rest unexplained. The sample table shows fewer than 250,000 clones, and around 80% are seen once. 2.9% of the sample lies in the top ten. The sequenced sample consisted of PBMCs. The origin of the receptors is a man aged 30 to 39 in good health and CMV-seronegative.

The chain joins TRBV4-2 to TRBJ2-7; TRBD1 agrees at 8 bases. CDR3 length equals 15 residues. The ends lost 1 base at V and 5 bases at J; junction bases unmatched: 7. Germline V gene lookup returns CDR1 LGHNA and CDR2 YNFKEQ. Here the CDR3 DNA reads TGTGCCAGCAGCCAAGTGTCAGGGGGCAAAAACGAGCAGTACTTC. Translated: CASSQVSGGKNEQYF.

The chain couples TRBV10-3 to TRBJ1-5; 12 positions match TRBD1. CDR1 ENHRY and CDR2 SYGVKD come from the germline V gene. V shed 2 bases, J shed 7 bases, and the junction held 6 bases outside the gene matches. This CDR3 comprises 16 residues. CDR3 nucleotide sequence: TGTGCCATCAGTGAGAACCGGGACAGGGGGCCCCAGCCCCAGCATTTT. This encodes CAISENRDRGPQPQHF.

The chain is built from TRBV4-3 and TRBJ2-2; 7 nucleotides line up with TRBD1. Germline assignment: CDR1 LGHNA and CDR2 YSLEER. V shed 2 bases and J 3 bases; nucleotides not matched to a gene: 3. The CDR3 length is 15 residues. The CDR3 DNA sequence: TGCGCCAGCAGCCAACCCGACAGGGACACCGGGGAGCTGTTTTTT. Protein sequence: CASSQPDRDTGELFF.

The rearrangement links TRBV18 to TRBJ1-6; D is possibly TRBD1 (6 bases). CDR3 size: 17 residues. V was clipped by 6 bases and J by 7 bases, with 22 bases between them. CDR1 and CDR2 from the germline V gene are KGHSH and LQKENI. This CDR3 is CASSPRGDTIVNSPLHF. CDR3 in DNA: TGTGCCAGCTCCCCTCGGGGGGACACAATTGTAAATTCACCCCTCCACTTT.

This chain connects TRBV27 to TRBJ1-2; 8 bases agree with TRBD1. The V gene end was trimmed by 5 bases and the J gene end by 12 bases; junction bases not matched to a gene: 14. This CDR3 spans 14 amino acids. Germline loops: CDR1 MNHEY, CDR2 SMNVEV (reference sequence). The DNA for the CDR3 is TGTGCCAGCAGTCCGACGATACTGGACAGGGCCCACACCTTC. As protein: CASSPTILDRAHTF.